The 14 T cell receptor beta chains below were found in one sample sequenced in a study of T-cell memory formation after mild COVID-19 (dated by TCRdb to 2020 to 2022). Library creation used 5' RACE. Sequenced on an Illumina NovaSeq 6000. The raw public reads went through TCRdb reprocessing: fastp at Q25, MiXCR clone calling, in-frame beta chains kept. For every CDR3 protein sequence, its rows merge into one entry that carries the most common genes and DNA. Across this sample there are approximately 570,000 distinct CDR3 sequences, with approximately 19% seen only once. The ten largest clones take up about 12% of the sample. The sample consisted of PBMCs or a T cell subset sorted from them (not recorded which). These receptors came from an adult woman who had mild COVID-19 (a few samples of this study predate the infection). The sample titles of this study are shuffled in the database, so cell type and time point are left out; the donor was told from shared clones.

This clonotype was counted a few times. V is TRBV5-1 and J is TRBJ1-2; the D gene is possibly TRBD1 (6 bases). V was trimmed by 4 bases and J by 4 bases, leaving 14 bases between them. From germline, CDR1 is SGHRS and CDR2 YFSETQ. CDR3 size: 14 residues. CDR3 coding DNA: TGCGCCAGCAGCCCCGGACAGAGCGTCTATGGCTACACCTTC. Protein: CASSPGQSVYGYTF.

This clonotype was seen repeatedly, ten times or more. The J gene is TRBJ2-7, the V gene TRBV20-1, with D possibly matching TRBD2 (5 bases). Germline CDR1 DFQATT, CDR2 SNEGSKA (reference sequence). V was shortened by 6 bases and J by 3 bases, with 21 bases between the two germline ends. The CDR3 is made up of 15 amino acids. For the CDR3, the DNA is TGCAGTGCGGAGGTTCCACAGCGTATACACTACGAGCAGTACTTC. Its protein product is CSAEVPQRIHYEQYF.

The chain recombines TRBV4-3 with TRBJ2-7, with 9 bases identical to TRBD1. The germline V gene encodes CDR1 LGHNA and CDR2 YSLEER. The CDR3 contains 18 residues. The trim removed 0 bases at V and 3 bases at J, leaving 12 bases unmatched. In DNA form, the CDR3 reads TGCGCCAGCAGCCAAGATCAAGTCTCCGGGACAGGGTTCTACGAGCAGTACTTC. It yields the protein CASSQDQVSGTGFYEQYF.

This clonotype appeared a few times. The chain links TRBV20-1 to TRBJ2-1, with 7 bases that match TRBD2. Germline CDR1 reads DFQATT; CDR2 reads SNEGSKA (reference sequence). The V gene end was trimmed by 3 bases and the J gene end by 8 bases; junction bases not matched to a gene: 13. The CDR3 length is 15 residues. The chain's CDR3 is CSASSSGGSWDEQFF. CDR3 DNA: TGCAGTGCTAGCTCTTCTGGCGGGAGTTGGGATGAGCAGTTCTTC.

This clonotype was counted ten times or more. The V and J genes are TRBV5-1 and TRBJ2-1; the match to TRBD2 covers 10 bases. V dropped 5 bases and J dropped 6; count of bases not matched to a gene: 8. CDR1 is SGHRS, CDR2 YFSETQ, per germline. The CDR3 runs 15 residues. The CDR3 DNA is TGCGCCAGCAGTCCGGCCAGCGGGGGGGCCAATGAGCAGTTCTTC. Protein sequence: CASSPASGGANEQFF.

The chain recombines TRBV7-2 with TRBJ2-5; 10 nucleotides line up with TRBD1. Germline CDR1 reads SGHTA; CDR2 reads FQGNSA. The CDR3 loop spans 17 amino acids. The J segment lost 7 bases and the V segment lost 1 base, leaving 12 bases of the junction unmatched. The CDR3 sequence: CASSLVAQTGGRGTQYF. The CDR3 nucleotides read TGTGCCAGCAGCTTAGTAGCTCAGACAGGGGGCAGGGGGACCCAGTACTTC. The variable domain in full, with the rest retrieved from reference TRBV7-2 and TRBJ2-5, is GAGVSQSPSNKVTEKGKDVELRCDPISGHTALYWYRQSLGQGLEFLIYFQGNSAPDKSGLPSDRFSAERTGGSVSTLTIQRTQQEDSAVYLCASSLVAQTGGRGTQYFGPGTRLLVL.

Only a few counts were recorded for this clonotype. The chain carries TRBV9 and TRBJ2-3, with TRBD1 identical over 10 bases. J lost 2 bases, V lost 3 bases, and 6 bases had no gene match. This CDR3 region has 16 residues. From germline, CDR1 is SGDLS and CDR2 YYNGEE. The CDR3 DNA sequence: TGTGCCAGCAGCGCGCCGGGACAGGGGACCACAGATACGCAGTATTTT. Translated: CASSAPGQGTTDTQYF.

The V and J genes are TRBV7-9 and TRBJ1-2, with 11 bases lining up with TRBD1. The length of the CDR3 is 16 residues. The J segment lost 3 bases and the V segment lost 5 bases, leaving 8 bases of the junction unmatched. The germline CDR1 and CDR2 sequences are SEHNR and FQNEAQ (reference sequence). The CDR3, as DNA: TGTGCCAGCAGCCCCCGGGACAGGGGGGCGGACTATGGCTACACCTTC. Translated, it gives CASSPRDRGADYGYTF.

This clonotype was picked up a small number of times. J is TRBJ2-7 and V is TRBV14, with TRBD1 as a possible D gene (5 bases). With 1 base removed from V and 6 bases from J, the gap between germline ends came to 7 bases. The CDR3 is made up of 12 amino acids. CDR1 SGHDN and CDR2 FVKESK come from the germline V gene. CDR3 residues: CASSQGRAEQYF. The CDR3, as DNA: TGTGCCAGCAGCCAAGGCAGGGCCGAGCAGTACTTC.

This clonotype was counted only a few times. The chain's CDR3 is CASWEGVDGYTF. The DNA of the CDR3 is TGTGCCAGCTGGGAGGGGGTCGATGGCTACACCTTC. The V gene is TRBV12-3 or TRBV12-4, the J gene TRBJ1-2; maybe TRBD1 (6 bases). CDR3 size: 12 residues. V shed 8 bases and J shed 6 bases, with 13 bases lying between them.

This clonotype was found many times. V is TRBV6-1 and J is TRBJ2-6; maybe TRBD2 (6 bases). Per germline, CDR1 MNHNS and CDR2 SASEGT. The CDR3 length is 15 residues. Trimming shortened V by 8 bases and J by 0 bases, and 11 bases separated the two germline ends. The CDR3 DNA reads TGTGCCAGCTCTACCGGGGGCTCTGGGGCCAACGTCCTGACTTTC. Its protein is CASSTGGSGANVLTF.

The chain carries TRBV5-8 and TRBJ2-1; 11 bases are a match to TRBD1. CDR3 length equals 16 residues. The junction had 5 bases not matched to a gene; V was cut back by 4 bases and J by 2 bases. The germline V gene has CDR1 SGHTS and CDR2 YDEGEE. CDR3 sequence (DNA): TGTGCCAGCAGCCCCTCGGGACAGGGGGCCTACAATGAGCAGTTCTTC. Protein product: CASSPSGQGAYNEQFF.

This clonotype has more than one count but fewer than ten. This chain links TRBV24-1 with TRBJ2-1; perhaps TRBD1 as D (6 bases). CDR3 length: 15 amino acids. Germline loops: CDR1 KGHDR, CDR2 SFDVKD. Trimming left V 3 bases short and J 3 bases short, with 11 bases between. CDR3 amino acids: CATSDGQLDYNEQFF. CDR3 DNA: TGTGCCACCAGTGATGGACAGCTAGACTACAATGAGCAGTTCTTC.

The chain has TRBV12-3 or TRBV12-4 and TRBJ1-5; the match to TRBD1 covers 7 bases. CDR3 size: 14 residues. Trimming at V came to 1 base and at J to 5 bases, leaving 2 bases not matched to a gene. The DNA for the CDR3 is TGTGCCAGCAGTTTAGAACAGGGGTATCAGCCCCAGCATTTT. Its protein product is CASSLEQGYQPQHF.